This T cell receptor beta chain appears in the sequencing data of a study of blood T cell repertoires in COVID-19. Study context: From T cells, B-cell-depleted T cells, or PBMCs came the material, which was cDNA or gDNA.

Method: immunoSEQ multiplex PCR; TCRdb's copy keeps in-frame clones and lacks some. This sample has roughly 92,000 clones; approximately 90% occur once, and the top ten carry 5% to 6.5%. This sequence originates from a man aged 50 to 59 with acute or convalescent COVID-19. What was sequenced was peripheral blood.

DNA of the CDR3: TGTGCCAGCAGTAGGGACAAAAAGTACGAGCAGTACTTC. It yields the protein CASSRDKKYEQYF. The J gene is TRBJ2-7, the V gene TRBV6-5; possible D gene TRBD1, 6 bases. V was pared by 5 bases and J by 4 bases, with 12 bases between. Germline-derived CDR1 and CDR2 are MNHEY and SVGAGI. This CDR3 comprises 13 residues.